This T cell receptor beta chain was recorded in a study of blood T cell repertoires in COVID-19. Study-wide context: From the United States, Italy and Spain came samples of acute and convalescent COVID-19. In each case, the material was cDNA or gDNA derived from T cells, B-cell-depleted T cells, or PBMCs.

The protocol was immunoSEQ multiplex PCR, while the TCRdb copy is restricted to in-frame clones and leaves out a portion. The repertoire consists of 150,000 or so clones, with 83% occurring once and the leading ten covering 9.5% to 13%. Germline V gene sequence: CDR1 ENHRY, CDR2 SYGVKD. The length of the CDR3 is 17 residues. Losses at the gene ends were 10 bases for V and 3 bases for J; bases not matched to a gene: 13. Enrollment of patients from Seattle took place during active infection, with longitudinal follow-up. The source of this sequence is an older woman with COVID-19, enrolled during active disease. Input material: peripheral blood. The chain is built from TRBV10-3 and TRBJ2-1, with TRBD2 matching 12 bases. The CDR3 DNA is TGTGCCACCAGGGTAACTAGCGGGGGGAGGTACTACAATGAGCAGTTCTTC. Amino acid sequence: CATRVTSGGRYYNEQFF.